This T cell receptor beta chain was profiled in a study of T-cell memory formation after mild COVID-19. Study-level information: Across donors, TCR clusters were largely donor specific. Study outcomes and limitations: Detection of some responders pre-infection suggested pre-existing cross-reactive memory T cells participated.

TCR alpha and TCR beta cDNA libraries carrying sample barcodes and UMIs were produced by 5'RACE using constant-segment primers. Via MiXCR, TCRdb re-called the 5' RACE reads, giving one row per CDR3 protein. The sample carries fewer than 350,000 distinct CDR3 sequences, roughly 18% recorded once. Of note for this clonotype: The antigen is not known.

Germline values: CDR1 KGHDR, CDR2 SFDVKD. The CDR3 covers 13 residues. V dropped 5 bases and J dropped 8 bases, with 11 bases sitting between them. The J gene is TRBJ2-2, the V gene TRBV24-1, with D unresolved. Material for sequencing was PBMCs or a T cell subset sorted from them (not recorded which). This TCR was sampled from a man younger than 30 who had mild COVID-19 (a few samples of this study predate the infection). Cell type and time point are not known. The CDR3 sequence is CATSGSHRGELFF. In DNA form, the CDR3 reads TGTGCCACCAGTGGATCCCACAGAGGGGAGCTGTTTTTT.